This TCR beta chain was retrieved from a study of T-cell memory formation after mild COVID-19. Study findings and constraints: Clones that contracted from day 15 to 85 had balanced CD4/CD8; later expanders were CD4+ biased.

The 5'RACE method, run with constant-segment primers, produced TCR alpha and TCR beta cDNA libraries (carrying sample barcodes and UMIs). TCRdb re-analysed the 5' RACE reads in MiXCR, keeping a single row per CDR3 protein. In the table there are some 270,000 distinct CDR3 sequences, less than 20% of which are singletons. This clonotype was seen a handful of times. The antigen remains undetermined. The V end was cut by 6 bases, the J end by 3 bases, with 11 bases between. The CDR3 totals 14 residues. This chain connects TRBV12-3 or TRBV12-4 to TRBJ2-2, with D perhaps matching TRBD1 or TRBD2 (6 bases each). Sequencing was done on a sample of PBMCs or a T cell subset sorted from them (not recorded which). The TCR sequence derives from an adult woman who had mild COVID-19 (a few samples of this study predate the infection). Cell type and time point are not known. In DNA form, the CDR3 reads TGTGCCAGCAGGTGGAGGGGGGACACCGGGGAGCTGTTTTTT. This codes for CASRWRGDTGELFF.